The sequence of this T cell receptor (beta chain) was determined in a study of shared clonotypes between healthy human individuals. Only in-frame clones appear in the TCRdb table, and some are missing; sequencing was by immunoSEQ multiplex PCR. The sample shows hundreds of thousands of clones, 70% to 80% of them seen only once. There are a few counts of this clone. Trimming cost V 1 base and J 6 bases, with 9 bases left between them. Germline CDR1 is SGHNT and CDR2 is YENEEA. This CDR3 is built from 14 residues. Material for sequencing was PBMCs. The chain is built from TRBV11-3 and TRBJ2-2, with D unclear. This receptor was obtained from a woman aged 40 to 50 in good health. Some clones in this sample may be carry-over from other donors' samples. The CDR3 sequence: CASSLAPTSGELFF. Here the CDR3 DNA reads TGTGCCAGCAGCTTAGCACCCACCTCCGGGGAGCTGTTTTTT.